This T cell receptor beta chain was found in a study of T-cell memory formation after mild COVID-19. V was pared by 7 bases and J by 2 bases, with 15 bases between. This CDR3 spans 14 amino acids. Germline loops: CDR1 MGHDK, CDR2 SYGVNS. Study conclusions and caveats: Several responding clones turned up in pre-infection memory, indicating that cross-reactive memory may have taken part. The study found contracting CD4+ clones mainly in CM and EM and contracting CD8+ clones in EMRA. Contracting clones from day 15 to 85 showed balanced CD4/CD8; later expanders favored CD4+.

Amplification by 5'RACE using constant-segment primers produced TCR alpha and TCR beta cDNA libraries that carried sample barcodes and UMIs. TCRdb reprocessed the 5' RACE reads with MiXCR, giving one entry per CDR3 protein. The sample has about 100,000 distinct CDR3 sequences; 11% are singletons. As for this clonotype: Its antigen is unknown.

The chain joins TRBV25-1 to TRBJ2-7; no reliable D call. Sequencing was carried out using PBMCs or a T cell subset sorted from them (not recorded which). The TCR comes from a man aged 18 to 35 who had mild COVID-19 (a few samples of this study predate the infection). Cell type and time point are not known. CDR3 loop: CASTAGEYTYEQYF. Here the CDR3 DNA reads TGTGCCAGCACCGCTGGGGAATATACCTACGAGCAGTACTTC.